The 2 T cell receptor beta chains presented below share a single source sample, sequenced in a study of beta chain features in type 1 diabetes. Findings and limits, study-wide: For Type 1 diabetes patients, all four CD4+ subsets carried TCRB CDR3s that were moderately but significantly shorter.

What these receptors recognize is not known. The investigators reverse transcribed all of the isolated RNA, so they sequenced expressed TCRB transcripts. Here immunoSEQ multiplex PCR was the method, and the copy in TCRdb shows in-frame clones only, minus some. The sample consists of 150,000 to 200,000 clones, approximately 62% of them appearing once. The sample taken for sequencing was naive CD4+ T cells from blood. The receptor source for this set is a man younger than 45 with type 1 diabetes.

This clone turned up a few times. The chain links TRBV30 to TRBJ2-7; no definite D call. Trimming stripped 1 base from V and 2 bases from J, with 9 bases between. CDR1 is GTSNPN and CDR2 is SVGIG in the germline V gene (reference sequence). This CDR3 has 13 residues. In nucleotides, the CDR3 is TGTGCCTGGAGTGGGGTCATACCCTACGAGCAGTACTTC. Amino acids: CAWSGVIPYEQYF. The whole variable domain, remainder taken from reference TRBV30 and TRBJ2-7, is SQTIHQWPATLVQPVGSPLSLECTVEGTSNPNLYWYRQAAGRGLQLLFYSVGIGQISSEVPQNLSASRPQDRQFILSSKKLLLSDSGFYLCAWSGVIPYEQYFGPGTRLTVT.

The V and J genes are TRBV7-2 and TRBJ2-5; 9 nucleotides agree with TRBD2. This CDR3 has 14 residues. Germline CDR1 SGHTA, CDR2 FQGNSA. Trimming took 4 bases from V and 3 from J; bases not matched to a gene: 3. In nucleotides, the CDR3 is TGTGCCAGCAGCTCGCGGGGGGGCGAAGAGACCCAGTACTTC. This sequence encodes CASSSRGGEETQYF.